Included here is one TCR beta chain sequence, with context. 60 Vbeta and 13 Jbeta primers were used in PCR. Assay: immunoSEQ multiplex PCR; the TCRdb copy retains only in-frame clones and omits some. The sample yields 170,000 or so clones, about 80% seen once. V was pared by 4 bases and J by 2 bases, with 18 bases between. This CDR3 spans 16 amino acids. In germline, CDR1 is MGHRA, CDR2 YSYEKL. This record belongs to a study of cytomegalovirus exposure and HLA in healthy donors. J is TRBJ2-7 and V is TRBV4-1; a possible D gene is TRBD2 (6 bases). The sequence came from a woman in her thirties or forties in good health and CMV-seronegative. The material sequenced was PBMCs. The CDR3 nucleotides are TGCGCCAGCAGCCCCCCTCCCGGATCGGGGGCCTACGAGCAGTACTTC. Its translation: CASSPPPGSGAYEQYF.